This TCR beta chain was recovered during a study of blood T cell repertoires in COVID-19. Study overall: The samples span acute and convalescent COVID-19 from the United States, Italy and Spain. T cells, B-cell-depleted T cells, or PBMCs supplied cDNA or gDNA.

Allocation to cohorts depended on clinical history reported by the participants. Here immunoSEQ multiplex PCR was the method, and the copy in TCRdb shows in-frame clones only, minus some. The sample consists of more than 200,000 clones, around 88% of them appearing once. In this sample, this clone turned up once. This CDR3 region has 15 residues. CDR1 and CDR2 from the germline V gene are MNHEY and SMNVEV (reference sequence). Deletions cut 6 bases from V and 0 bases from J, with 11 bases between. The TCR sequence derives from a woman aged 25 to 39 who had recovered from COVID-19. Sequences were obtained from PBMCs or T cells enriched from blood (not recorded which). The chain is built from TRBV27 and TRBJ1-4; D is unresolved. In DNA form, the CDR3 reads TGTGCCAGCAGGGCCGCATCCGCAACTAATGAAAAACTGTTTTTT. Protein: CASRAASATNEKLFF.